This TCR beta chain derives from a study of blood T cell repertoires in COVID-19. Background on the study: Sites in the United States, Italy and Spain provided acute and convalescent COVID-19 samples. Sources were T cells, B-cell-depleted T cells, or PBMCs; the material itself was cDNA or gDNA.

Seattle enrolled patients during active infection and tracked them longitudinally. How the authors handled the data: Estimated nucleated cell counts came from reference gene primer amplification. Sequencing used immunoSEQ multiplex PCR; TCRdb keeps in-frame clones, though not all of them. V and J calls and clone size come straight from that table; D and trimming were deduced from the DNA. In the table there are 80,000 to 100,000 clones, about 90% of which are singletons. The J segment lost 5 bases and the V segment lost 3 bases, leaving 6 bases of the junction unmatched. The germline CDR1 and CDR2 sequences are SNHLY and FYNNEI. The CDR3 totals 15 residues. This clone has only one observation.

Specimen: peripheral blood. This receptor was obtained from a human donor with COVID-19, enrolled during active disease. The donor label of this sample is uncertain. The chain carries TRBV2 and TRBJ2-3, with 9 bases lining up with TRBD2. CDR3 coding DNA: TGTGCCAGCAGTGACGCTAGCGGGGCCGGAGATACGCAGTATTTT. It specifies CASSDASGAGDTQYF.